A single sample is the source of the 6 T cell receptor beta chains below, sequenced in a study of blood T cells in healthy people across ages. PCR was performed a second time for about 7 to 11 cycles using a sample-barcoded 5' primer and a J-beta primer mix. TCRdb passed the 5' RACE reads through MiXCR, listing each CDR3 protein once. The sample has around 970,000 distinct CDR3 sequences, roughly half seen once; the top ten hold about a fifth. The sequencing input was blood. All receptors derive from a woman between 55 and 75 years old in good health.

The chain employs TRBV7-2 and TRBJ2-6; the match to TRBD2 covers 11 bases. Per the germline V gene, CDR1 is SGHTA and CDR2 is FQGNSA. The length of the CDR3 is 18 residues. The J segment lost 4 bases and the V segment lost 6 bases, leaving 11 bases of the junction unmatched. CDR3 sequence reads: CASRRTLAGATGANVLTF. CDR3 DNA: TGTGCCAGCAGACGCACACTAGCGGGAGCAACGGGGGCCAACGTCCTGACTTTC.

The genes are TRBV29-1 and TRBJ2-1; D unclear. TRBJ2-7 matches the DNA end more closely, so the J call is doubtful. The germline V gene encodes CDR1 SQVTM and CDR2 ANQGSEA. The CDR3 has 12 residues. The CDR3 DNA follows: TGCAGCGTTACGGACGGTTACAATGAGCAGTACTTC. The encoded protein is CSVTDGYNEQYF.

Of note for this clonotype: A read error may produce the germline difference seen at one junction end. This chain joins TRBV20-1 and TRBJ2-1; D gene ambiguous. This CDR3 is built from 15 residues. CDR1 DFQATT and CDR2 SNEGSKA come from the germline V gene (reference sequence). Written as DNA, the CDR3 is TGCAGTGCTAGAGATCGCGACTCATCCTGCAATGAGCAGTTCTTC. Protein sequence: CSARDRDSSCNEQFF.

This clonotype came up a few times. V and J are TRBV20-1 and TRBJ2-1; unclear D gene. The CDR3 extends over 14 amino acids. V lost 6 bases and J 3 bases, leaving 15 bases between the germline ends. Germline loops: CDR1 DFQATT, CDR2 SNEGSKA (reference sequence). In DNA form, the CDR3 reads TGCAGTGCCGCTAGTGGTGGTTTCTACAATGAGCAGTTCTTC. It encodes CSAASGGFYNEQFF.

This chain connects TRBV5-1 to TRBJ2-5, with 13 bases fitting TRBD2. Germline-derived CDR1 and CDR2 are SGHRS and YFSETQ. The V gene end was trimmed by 5 bases and the J gene end by 5 bases; junction bases not matched to a gene: 9. This CDR3 is 16 amino acids long. The CDR3 sequence is CASRQGLAGVGETQYF. CDR3 DNA sequence: TGCGCCAGCAGGCAAGGACTAGCGGGAGTGGGGGAGACCCAGTACTTC.

The count of this clonotype is one. The chain carries TRBV20-1 and TRBJ1-2; tentatively, D is TRBD1 (6 bases). The V and J ends lost 4 bases and 6 bases respectively, with 15 bases between them. CDR3 length equals 13 residues. Germline V gives CDR1 DFQATT, CDR2 SNEGSKA (reference sequence). CDR3 sequence reads: CSAIYLGGDGYTF. Here the CDR3 DNA reads TGCAGTGCTATATACCTTGGGGGCGATGGCTACACCTTC.